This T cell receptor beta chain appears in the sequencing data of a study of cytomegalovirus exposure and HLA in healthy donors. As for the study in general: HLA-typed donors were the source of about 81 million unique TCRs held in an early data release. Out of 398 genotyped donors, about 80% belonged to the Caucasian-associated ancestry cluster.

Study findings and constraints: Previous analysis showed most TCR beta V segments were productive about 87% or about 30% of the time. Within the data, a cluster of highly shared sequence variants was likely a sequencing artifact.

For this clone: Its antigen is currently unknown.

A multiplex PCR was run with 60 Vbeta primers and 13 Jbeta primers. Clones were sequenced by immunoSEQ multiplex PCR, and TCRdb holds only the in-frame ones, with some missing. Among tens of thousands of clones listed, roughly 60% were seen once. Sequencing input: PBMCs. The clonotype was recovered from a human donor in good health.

The CDR3 DNA is TGTGCCAGCAGCAAAAATAGGGAGCGACAGCCCCAGCATTTT. This translates into CASSKNRERQPQHF. The rearrangement links TRBV5-4 to TRBJ1-5; D not certain. The CDR3 is made up of 14 amino acids. The germline V and J ends were trimmed by 4 bases and 7 bases, with 15 bases remaining between them. Germline CDR1 SGHNT, CDR2 YYREEE (reference sequence). Complete variable domain (other parts from reference TRBV5-4 and TRBJ1-5): ETGVTQSPTHLIKTRGQQVTLRCSSQSGHNTVSWYQQALGQGPQFIFQYYREEENGRGNFPPRFSGLQFPNYSSELNVNALELDDSALYLCASSKNRERQPQHFGDGTRLSIL.